This note documents a single T cell receptor beta chain sequence. No antigen is known for it. This record belongs to a study of cytomegalovirus exposure and HLA in healthy donors. PCR employed 60 Vbeta and 13 Jbeta primers. The repertoire was sequenced with immunoSEQ multiplex PCR; TCRdb's copy has only in-frame clones and lacks some. The data show around 170,000 clones, 81% seen once. Study results and caveats: An analysis that was carried out later associated about 17,000 TCR beta sequences with HLA alleles at 0.05 false discovery rate. Presence/absence analyses took donor sequencing depth as roughly uniform. Sequencing likely caused a cluster of highly shared sequence variants.

The CDR3 extends over 17 amino acids. Germline V gene data show CDR1 as SGHTA and CDR2 as FQGNSA. Trimming shortened V by 6 bases and J by 4 bases, and 23 bases separated the two germline ends. The chain links TRBV7-2 to TRBJ2-3, with D possibly matching TRBD2 (5 bases). Specimen: PBMCs. This receptor was obtained from a man in his fifties or sixties in good health and CMV-seronegative. CDR3 amino acids: CASSKFSSSSSPDTQYF. The CDR3 nucleotides are TGTGCCAGCAGTAAATTCAGTTCTAGCTCATCACCAGATACGCAGTATTTT.